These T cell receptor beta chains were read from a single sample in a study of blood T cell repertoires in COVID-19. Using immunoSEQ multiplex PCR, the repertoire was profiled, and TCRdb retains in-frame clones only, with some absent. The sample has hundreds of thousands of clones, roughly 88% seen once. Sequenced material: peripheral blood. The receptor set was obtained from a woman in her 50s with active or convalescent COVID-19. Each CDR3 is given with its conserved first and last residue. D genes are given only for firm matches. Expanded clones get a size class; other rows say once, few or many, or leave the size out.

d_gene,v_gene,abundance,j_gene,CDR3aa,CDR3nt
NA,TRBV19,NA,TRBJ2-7,CASSIGRGSYEQYF,TGTGCCAGTAGTATTGGGCGGGGCTCCTACGAGCAGTACTTC
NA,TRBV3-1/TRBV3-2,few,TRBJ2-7,CASSPRTTQHEQYF,TGTGCCAGCAGCCCCCGGACTACCCAGCACGAGCAGTACTTC
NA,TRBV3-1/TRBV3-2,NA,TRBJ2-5,CASRERAGKSRAETQYF,TGTGCCAGCAGGGAGAGAGCAGGGAAGTCCCGCGCGGAGACCCAGTACTTC
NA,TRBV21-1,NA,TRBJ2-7,CASSKLRKSTYEQYF,TGTGCCAGCAGCAAATTGCGGAAATCAACCTACGAGCAGTACTTC
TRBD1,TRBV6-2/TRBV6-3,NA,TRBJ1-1,CASSYTPGQGEGGSEAFF,TGTGCCAGCAGTTACACCCCGGGACAGGGGGAAGGAGGGTCTGAAGCTTTCTTT
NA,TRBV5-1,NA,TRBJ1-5,CASSLGGYNQPQHF,TGCGCCAGCAGCTTGGGGGGCTATAATCAGCCCCAGCATTTT
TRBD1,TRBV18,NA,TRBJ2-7,CASSLGLGQGYEQYF,TGTGCCAGCTCATTGGGCCTTGGACAGGGCTACGAGCAGTACTTC
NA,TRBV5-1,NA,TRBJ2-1,CASSLGGNPDEQFF,TGCGCCAGCAGCTTAGGCGGGAATCCGGATGAGCAGTTCTTC
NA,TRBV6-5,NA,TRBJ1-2,CASSYDRQVQHGYTF,TGTGCCAGCAGTTATGACAGGCAGGTGCAACACGGCTACACCTTC
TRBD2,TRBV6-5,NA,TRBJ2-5,CASSPMGGMGETQYF,TGTGCCAGCAGTCCGATGGGGGGGATGGGAGAGACCCAGTACTTC
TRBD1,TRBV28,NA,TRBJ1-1,CASSVQGALGTEAFF,TGTGCCAGCAGTGTTCAGGGGGCCTTGGGGACTGAAGCTTTCTTT
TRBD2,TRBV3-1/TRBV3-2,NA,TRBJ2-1,CASRLTGTSAYNEQFF,TGTGCCAGCAGACTAACCGGGACTAGTGCCTACAATGAGCAGTTCTTC
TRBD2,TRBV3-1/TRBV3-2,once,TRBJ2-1,CASSPLAGGHNEQFF,TGTGCCAGCAGCCCCCTAGCGGGGGGTCACAATGAGCAGTTCTTC
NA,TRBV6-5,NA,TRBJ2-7,CASSYDREAYEQYF,TGTGCCAGCAGTTACGACAGGGAGGCCTACGAGCAGTACTTC
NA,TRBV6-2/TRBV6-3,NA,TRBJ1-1,CASSYGAGNTEAFF,TGTGCCAGCAGTTACGGGGCGGGAAACACTGAAGCTTTCTTT
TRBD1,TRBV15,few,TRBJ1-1,CATSREGQGRRAFF,TGTGCCACCAGCAGGGAAGGACAGGGGAGGAGAGCTTTCTTT
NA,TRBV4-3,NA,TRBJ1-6,CASSRDVTGVNSPLHF,TGCGCCAGCAGCCGAGATGTGACAGGTGTGAATTCACCCCTCCACTTT
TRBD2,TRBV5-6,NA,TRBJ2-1,CASSLELAGGIRNEQFF,TGTGCCAGCAGCTTGGAACTAGCGGGGGGAATAAGAAATGAGCAGTTCTTC
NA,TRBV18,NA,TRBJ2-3,CASSPPLAGASDTQYF,TGTGCCAGCTCACCACCTCTTGCGGGGGCCTCAGATACGCAGTATTTT
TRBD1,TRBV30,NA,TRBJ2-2,CAWSGTGFTGELFF,TGTGCCTGGAGTGGGACAGGATTTACCGGGGAGCTGTTTTTT
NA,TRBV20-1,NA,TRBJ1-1,CSASRQNTEAFF,TGCAGTGCTAGTCGACAGAACACTGAAGCTTTCTTT
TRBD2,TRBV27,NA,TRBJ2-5,CASSLDRPASGRGETQYF,TGTGCCAGCAGTTTAGACAGGCCGGCTAGCGGGAGAGGAGAGACCCAGTACTTC
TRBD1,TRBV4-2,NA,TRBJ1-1,CASSRQGGGGTEAFF,TGTGCCAGCAGCCGACAGGGGGGCGGTGGCACTGAAGCTTTCTTT
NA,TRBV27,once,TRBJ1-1,CASSRWRANEAFF,TGTGCCAGCAGTCGTTGGAGGGCCAATGAAGCTTTCTTT
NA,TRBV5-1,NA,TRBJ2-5,CASSVGTAQETQYF,TGCGCCAGCAGCGTAGGGACTGCCCAAGAGACCCAGTACTTC
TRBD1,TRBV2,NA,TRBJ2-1,CASSVLTGGDEQFF,TGTGCCAGCAGTGTACTGACAGGGGGTGATGAGCAGTTCTTC
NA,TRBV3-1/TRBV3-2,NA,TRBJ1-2,CASSPAGADYGYTF,TGTGCCAGCAGCCCCGCGGGGGCGGACTATGGCTACACCTTC
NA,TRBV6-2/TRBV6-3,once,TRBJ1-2,CASSYQGPGAGAGYGYTF,TGTGCCAGCAGTTATCAAGGACCGGGAGCCGGGGCGGGCTATGGCTACACCTTC
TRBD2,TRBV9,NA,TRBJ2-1,CASSVAGTSGINEQFF,TGTGCCAGCAGCGTAGCCGGGACTAGCGGGATCAATGAGCAGTTCTTC
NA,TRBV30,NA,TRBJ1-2,CAWSRGSKVETF,TGTGCCTGGAGTCGGGGATCGAAGGTGGAGACCTTC
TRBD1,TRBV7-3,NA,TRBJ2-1,CASGDRGANEQFF,TGTGCCAGCGGGGACAGGGGCGCGAATGAGCAGTTCTTC
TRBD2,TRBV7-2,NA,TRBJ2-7,CASSQRSGGYYEQYF,TGTGCCAGCAGCCAGAGGTCGGGAGGATATTACGAGCAGTACTTC
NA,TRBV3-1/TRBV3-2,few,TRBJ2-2,CASSQERAIYTGELFF,TGTGCCAGCAGCCAAGAGCGGGCCATCTACACCGGGGAGCTGTTTTTT
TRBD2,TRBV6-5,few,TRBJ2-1,CASSRDYAGNEQFF,TGTGCCAGCAGTCGGGACTATGCGGGGAATGAGCAGTTCTTC
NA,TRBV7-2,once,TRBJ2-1,CASTLMATNEQFF,TGTGCCAGCACCTTAATGGCAACAAATGAGCAGTTCTTC
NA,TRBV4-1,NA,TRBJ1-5,CASSQAPMGHLNQPQHF,TGCGCCAGCAGCCAAGCACCAATGGGACACCTCAATCAGCCCCAGCATTTT
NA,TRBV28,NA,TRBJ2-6,CASSSQTGRSSGANVLTF,TGTGCCAGCAGTTCCCAGACAGGGAGGTCCTCTGGGGCCAACGTCCTGACTTTC
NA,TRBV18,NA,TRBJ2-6,CASSQRGSGANVLTF,TGTGCCAGCTCCCAACGGGGTTCTGGGGCCAACGTCCTGACTTTC
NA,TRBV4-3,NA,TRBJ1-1,CASSQDGRDTEAFF,TGCGCCAGCAGCCAAGATGGCAGGGACACTGAAGCTTTCTTT
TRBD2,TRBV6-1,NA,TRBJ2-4,CASSEEGGGGGKNIQYF,TGTGCCAGCAGTGAAGAGGGCGGGGGAGGTGGAAAAAACATTCAGTACTTC
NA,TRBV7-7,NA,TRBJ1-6,CASSPNGDSPLHF,TGTGCTAGCAGCCCGAACGGGGATTCACCCCTCCACTTT
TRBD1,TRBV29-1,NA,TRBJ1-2,CSVGGTGGRISYGYTF,TGCAGCGTTGGGGGGACAGGGGGAAGAATTTCGTATGGCTACACCTTC
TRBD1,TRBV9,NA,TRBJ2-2,CASSLNRQGANTGELFF,TGTGCCAGCAGCCTAAATCGACAGGGCGCTAACACCGGGGAGCTGTTTTTT
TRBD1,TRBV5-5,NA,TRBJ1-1,CASSLLPRDRGETEAFF,TGTGCCAGCAGCTTGTTGCCCCGGGACAGGGGCGAGACTGAAGCTTTCTTT
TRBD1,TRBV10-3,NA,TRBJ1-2,CAIVDRVDGYTF,TGTGCCATAGTGGACAGGGTGGATGGCTACACCTTC
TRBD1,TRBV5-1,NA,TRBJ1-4,CASSTGQGNEKLFF,TGCGCCAGCAGCACCGGACAGGGGAATGAAAAACTGTTTTTT
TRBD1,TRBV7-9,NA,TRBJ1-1,CASSFTPTGGNTEAFF,TGTGCCAGCAGCTTCACCCCGACAGGGGGGAACACTGAAGCTTTCTTT
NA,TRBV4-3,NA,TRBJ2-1,CASSQVPGRNNEQFF,TGCGCCAGCAGCCAAGTACCGGGGAGGAACAATGAGCAGTTCTTC